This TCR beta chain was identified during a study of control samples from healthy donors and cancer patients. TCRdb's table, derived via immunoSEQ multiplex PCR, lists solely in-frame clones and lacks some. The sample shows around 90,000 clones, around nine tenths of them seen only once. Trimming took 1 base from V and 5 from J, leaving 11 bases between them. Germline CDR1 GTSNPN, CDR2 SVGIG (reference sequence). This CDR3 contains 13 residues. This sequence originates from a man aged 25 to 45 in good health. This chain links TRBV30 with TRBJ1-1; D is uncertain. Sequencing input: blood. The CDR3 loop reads CAWSAGWSTEAFF. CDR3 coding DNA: TGTGCCTGGAGTGCGGGGTGGAGTACTGAAGCTTTCTTT.